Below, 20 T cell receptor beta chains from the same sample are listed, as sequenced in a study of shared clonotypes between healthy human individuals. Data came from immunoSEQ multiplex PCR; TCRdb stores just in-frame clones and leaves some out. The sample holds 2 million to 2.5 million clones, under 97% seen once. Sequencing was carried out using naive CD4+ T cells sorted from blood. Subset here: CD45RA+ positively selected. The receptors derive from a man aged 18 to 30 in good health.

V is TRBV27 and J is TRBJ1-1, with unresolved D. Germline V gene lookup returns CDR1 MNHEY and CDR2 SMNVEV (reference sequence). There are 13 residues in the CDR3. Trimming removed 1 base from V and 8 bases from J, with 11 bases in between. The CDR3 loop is CASSLLRASEAFF. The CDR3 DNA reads TGTGCCAGCAGTTTATTGAGGGCCAGCGAAGCTTTCTTT.

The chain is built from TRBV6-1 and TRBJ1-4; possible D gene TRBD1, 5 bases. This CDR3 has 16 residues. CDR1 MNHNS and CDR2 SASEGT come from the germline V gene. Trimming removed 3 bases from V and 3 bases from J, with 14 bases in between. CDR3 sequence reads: CASSEAQGSANEKLFF. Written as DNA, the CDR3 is TGTGCCAGCAGTGAGGCCCAGGGCTCAGCTAATGAAAAACTGTTTTTT.

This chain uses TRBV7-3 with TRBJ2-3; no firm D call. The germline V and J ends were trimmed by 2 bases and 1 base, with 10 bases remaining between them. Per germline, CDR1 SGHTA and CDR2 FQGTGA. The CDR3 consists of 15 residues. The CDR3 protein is CASSLSLTGTDTQYF. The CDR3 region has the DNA TGTGCCAGCAGCTTATCTTTGACCGGCACAGATACGCAGTATTTT.

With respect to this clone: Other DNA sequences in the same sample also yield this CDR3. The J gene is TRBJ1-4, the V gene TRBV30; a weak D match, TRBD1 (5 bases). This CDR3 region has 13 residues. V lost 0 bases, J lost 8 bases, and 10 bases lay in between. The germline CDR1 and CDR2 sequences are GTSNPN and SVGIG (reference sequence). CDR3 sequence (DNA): TGTGCCTGGAGTGTACAGCGGGGGGAAAAACTGTTTTTT. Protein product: CAWSVQRGEKLFF.

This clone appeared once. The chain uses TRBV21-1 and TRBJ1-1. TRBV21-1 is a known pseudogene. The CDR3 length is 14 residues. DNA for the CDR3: TGTGCCAGCAGCTTGGGGGAGGGTTACACTGAAGCTTTCTTT. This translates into CASSLGEGYTEAFF.

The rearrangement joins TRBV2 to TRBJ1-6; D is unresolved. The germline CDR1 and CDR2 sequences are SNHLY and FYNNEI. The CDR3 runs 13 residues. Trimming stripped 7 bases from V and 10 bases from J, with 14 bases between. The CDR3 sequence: CASTGRVGSPLHF. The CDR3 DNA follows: TGTGCCAGCACCGGACGAGTGGGGTCACCCCTCCACTTT.

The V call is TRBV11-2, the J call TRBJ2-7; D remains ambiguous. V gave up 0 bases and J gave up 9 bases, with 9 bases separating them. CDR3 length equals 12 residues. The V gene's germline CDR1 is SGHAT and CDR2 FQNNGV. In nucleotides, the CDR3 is TGTGCCAGCAGCTTAGATCTAGGGTGGCAGTACTTC. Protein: CASSLDLGWQYF.

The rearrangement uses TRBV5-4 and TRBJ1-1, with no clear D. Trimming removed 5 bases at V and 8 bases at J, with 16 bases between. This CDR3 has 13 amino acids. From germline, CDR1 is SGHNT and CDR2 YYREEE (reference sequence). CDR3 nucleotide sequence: TGTGCCAGCAGGCGAGGAGGAGCCCACGAAGCTTTCTTT. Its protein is CASRRGGAHEAFF. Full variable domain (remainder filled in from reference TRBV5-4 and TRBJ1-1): ETGVTQSPTHLIKTRGQQVTLRCSSQSGHNTVSWYQQALGQGPQFIFQYYREEENGRGNFPPRFSGLQFPNYSSELNVNALELDDSALYLCASRRGGAHEAFFGQGTRLTVV.

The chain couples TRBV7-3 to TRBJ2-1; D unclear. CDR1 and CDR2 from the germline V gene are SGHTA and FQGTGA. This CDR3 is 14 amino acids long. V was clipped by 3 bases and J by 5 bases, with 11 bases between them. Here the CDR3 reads CASSFWGFNNEQFF. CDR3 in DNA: TGTGCCAGCAGCTTTTGGGGATTCAACAATGAGCAGTTCTTC. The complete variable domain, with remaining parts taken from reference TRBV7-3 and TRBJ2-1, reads GAGVSQTPSNKVTEKGKYVELRCDPISGHTALYWYRQSLGQGPEFLIYFQGTGAADDSGLPNDRFFAVRPEGSVSTLKIQRTERGDSAVYLCASSFWGFNNEQFFGPGTRLTVL.

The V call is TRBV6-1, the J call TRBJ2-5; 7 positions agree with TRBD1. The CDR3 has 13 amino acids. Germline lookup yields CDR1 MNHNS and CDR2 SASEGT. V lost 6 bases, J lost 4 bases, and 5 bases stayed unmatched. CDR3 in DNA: TGTGCCAGCAGGGGCCCAGGGGGAGAGACCCAGTACTTC. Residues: CASRGPGGETQYF.

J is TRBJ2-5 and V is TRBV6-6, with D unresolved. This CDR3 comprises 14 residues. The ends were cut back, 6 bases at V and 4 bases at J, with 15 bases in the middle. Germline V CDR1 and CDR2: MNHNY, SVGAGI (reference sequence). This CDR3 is CASRRTVQGETQYF. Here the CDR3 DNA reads TGTGCCAGCAGACGGACGGTCCAAGGAGAGACCCAGTACTTC.

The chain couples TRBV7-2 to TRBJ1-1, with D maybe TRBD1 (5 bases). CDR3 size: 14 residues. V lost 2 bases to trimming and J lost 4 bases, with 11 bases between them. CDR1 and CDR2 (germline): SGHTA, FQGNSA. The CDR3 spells CASSLLGGVTEAFF. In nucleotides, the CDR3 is TGTGCCAGCAGCTTACTAGGAGGGGTCACTGAAGCTTTCTTT.

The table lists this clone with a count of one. The CDR3 is CASSPSGQRTDTQYF. Here the CDR3 DNA reads TGTGCCAGCAGCCCCTCGGGACAGCGCACAGATACGCAGTATTTT. The chain has TRBV7-9 and TRBJ2-3; TRBD1 matches 7 bases. CDR3 length: 15 residues. The J segment lost 1 base and the V segment lost 5 bases, leaving 6 bases of the junction unmatched. Germline V gene lookup returns CDR1 SEHNR and CDR2 FQNEAQ (reference sequence).

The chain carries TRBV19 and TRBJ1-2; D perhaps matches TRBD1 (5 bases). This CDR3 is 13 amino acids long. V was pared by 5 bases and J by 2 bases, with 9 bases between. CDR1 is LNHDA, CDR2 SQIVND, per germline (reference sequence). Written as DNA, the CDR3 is TGTGCCAGTAGTCCCCGGGACAACTATGGCTACACCTTC. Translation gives CASSPRDNYGYTF.

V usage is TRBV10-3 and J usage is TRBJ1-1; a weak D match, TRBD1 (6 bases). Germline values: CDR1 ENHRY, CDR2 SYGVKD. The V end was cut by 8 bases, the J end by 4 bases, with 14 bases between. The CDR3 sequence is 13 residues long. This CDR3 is CAICDGGATEAFF. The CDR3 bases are TGTGCCATCTGCGATGGGGGGGCCACTGAAGCTTTCTTT.

The DNA for the CDR3 is TGTGCCAGCAGCTTATCGTTAGGGGAGCAGTATTTT. It yields the protein CASSLSLGEQYF. The rearrangement links TRBV11-2 to TRBJ2-3; D perhaps matches TRBD1 (5 bases). V lost 2 bases and J lost 11, with 11 bases in between. Germline V CDR1 and CDR2: SGHAT, FQNNGV. This CDR3 comprises 12 residues. Full variable domain (remainder filled in from reference TRBV11-2 and TRBJ2-3): EAGVAQSPRYKIIEKRQSVAFWCNPISGHATLYWYQQILGQGPKLLIQFQNNGVVDDSQLPKDRFSAERLKGVDSTLKIQPAKLEDSAVYLCASSLSLGEQYFGPGTRLTVL.

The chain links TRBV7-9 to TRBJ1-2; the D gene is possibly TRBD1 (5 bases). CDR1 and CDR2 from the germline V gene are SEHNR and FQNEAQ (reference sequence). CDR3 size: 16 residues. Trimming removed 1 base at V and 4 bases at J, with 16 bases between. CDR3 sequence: CASSLVSGGIGYGYTF. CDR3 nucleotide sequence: TGTGCCAGCAGCTTAGTTAGTGGGGGAATCGGCTATGGCTACACCTTC.

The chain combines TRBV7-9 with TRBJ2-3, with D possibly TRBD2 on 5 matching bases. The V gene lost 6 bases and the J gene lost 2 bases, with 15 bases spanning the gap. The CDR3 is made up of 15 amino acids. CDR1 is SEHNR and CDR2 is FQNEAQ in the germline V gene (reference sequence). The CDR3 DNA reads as TGTGCCAGCAGGGTAAGCGGCTCGTTCACAGATACGCAGTATTTT. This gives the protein CASRVSGSFTDTQYF.

The CDR3 loop reads CASSFTSAQNQPQHF. Here the CDR3 DNA reads TGTGCCAGCAGCTTCACGTCAGCCCAGAATCAGCCCCAGCATTTT. The chain is built from TRBV5-5 and TRBJ1-5, with D unresolved. The ends were cut back, 2 bases at V and 4 bases at J, with 13 bases in the middle. The CDR3 runs 15 residues. The germline CDR1 and CDR2 sequences are SGHKS and YYEKEE (reference sequence).

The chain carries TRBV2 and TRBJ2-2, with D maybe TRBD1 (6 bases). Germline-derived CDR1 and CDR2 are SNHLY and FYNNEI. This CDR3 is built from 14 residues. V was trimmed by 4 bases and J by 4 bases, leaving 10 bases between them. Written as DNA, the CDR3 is TGTGCCAGCAGTGGGACAGTAACCACCGGGGAGCTGTTTTTT. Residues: CASSGTVTTGELFF.